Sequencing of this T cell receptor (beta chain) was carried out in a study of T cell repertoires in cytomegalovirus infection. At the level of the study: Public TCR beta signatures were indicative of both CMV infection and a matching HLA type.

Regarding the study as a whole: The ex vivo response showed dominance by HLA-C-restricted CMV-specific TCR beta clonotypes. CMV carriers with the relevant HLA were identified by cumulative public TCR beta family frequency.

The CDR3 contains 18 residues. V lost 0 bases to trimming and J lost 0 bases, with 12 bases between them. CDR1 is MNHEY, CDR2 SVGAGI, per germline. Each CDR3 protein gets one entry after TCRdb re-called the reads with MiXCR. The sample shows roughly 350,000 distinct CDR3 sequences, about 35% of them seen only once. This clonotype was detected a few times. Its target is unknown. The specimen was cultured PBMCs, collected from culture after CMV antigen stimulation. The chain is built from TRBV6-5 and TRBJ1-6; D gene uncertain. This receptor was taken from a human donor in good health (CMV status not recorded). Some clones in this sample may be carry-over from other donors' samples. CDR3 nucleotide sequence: TGTGCCAGCAGTTACTCTCGGACGTTCTACTCCTATAATTCACCCCTCCACTTT. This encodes CASSYSRTFYSYNSPLHF.